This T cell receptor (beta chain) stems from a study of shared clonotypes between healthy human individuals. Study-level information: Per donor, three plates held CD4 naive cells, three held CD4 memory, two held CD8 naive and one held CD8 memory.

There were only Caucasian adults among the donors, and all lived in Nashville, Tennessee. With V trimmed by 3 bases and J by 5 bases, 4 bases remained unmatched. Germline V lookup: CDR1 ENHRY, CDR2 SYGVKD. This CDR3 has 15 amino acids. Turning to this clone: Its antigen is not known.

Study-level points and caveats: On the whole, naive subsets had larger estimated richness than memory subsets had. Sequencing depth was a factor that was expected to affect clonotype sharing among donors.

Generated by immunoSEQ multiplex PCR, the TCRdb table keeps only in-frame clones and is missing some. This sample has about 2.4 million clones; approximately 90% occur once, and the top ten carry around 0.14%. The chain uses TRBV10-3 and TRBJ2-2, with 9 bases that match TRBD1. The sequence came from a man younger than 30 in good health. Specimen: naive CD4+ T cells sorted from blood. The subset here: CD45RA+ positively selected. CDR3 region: CAISEPGQGTGELFF. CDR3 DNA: TGTGCCATCAGTGAACCGGGACAGGGTACCGGGGAGCTGTTTTTT.